Shown below are 27 T cell receptor beta chains from a single sample sequenced in a study of radiotherapy plus CTLA-4 blockade in lung cancer. Measured with immunoSEQ multiplex PCR; TCRdb has only the in-frame clones, and not every one. The data hold 90,000 or so clones, with approximately 86% observed a single time. Material: peripheral blood, obtained from a patient treated with radiotherapy plus ipilimumab. These receptor sequences come from a human donor with non-small cell lung cancer who had a partial response to radiotherapy plus ipilimumab.

This chain joins TRBV19 and TRBJ1-5, with a weak D call TRBD1 (6 bases). The CDR3 loop spans 14 amino acids. V was clipped by 2 bases and J by 4 bases, with 9 bases between them. Germline V CDR1 and CDR2: LNHDA, SQIVND (reference sequence). In nucleotides, the CDR3 is TGTGCCAGTAGTATAAGGACAGCTAATCAGCCCCAGCATTTT. Its protein product is CASSIRTANQPQHF.

CDR3 sequence reads: CASSLAQGKAGANVLTF. The CDR3 bases are TGTGCCAGCAGCTTGGCTCAGGGGAAAGCTGGGGCCAACGTCCTGACTTTC. This chain joins TRBV5-4 and TRBJ2-6; D possibly corresponds to TRBD1 (6 bases). Germline CDR1 reads SGHNT; CDR2 reads YYREEE (reference sequence). The CDR3 length is 17 residues. Trimming took 0 bases from V and 2 from J, leaving 12 bases between them. Filled out from reference TRBV5-4 and TRBJ2-6, the complete variable domain reads ETGVTQSPTHLIKTRGQQVTLRCSSQSGHNTVSWYQQALGQGPQFIFQYYREEENGRGNFPPRFSGLQFPNYSSELNVNALELDDSALYLCASSLAQGKAGANVLTFGAGSRLTVL.

V is TRBV5-1 and J is TRBJ2-7, with 8 bases lining up with TRBD1. The junction had 11 bases not matched to a gene; V was cut back by 0 bases and J by 3 bases. There are 17 residues in the CDR3. The germline V gene has CDR1 SGHRS and CDR2 YFSETQ. This chain's CDR3 is CASSLAPGQVGDYEQYF. CDR3 coding DNA: TGCGCCAGCAGCTTGGCCCCGGGACAGGTTGGGGACTACGAGCAGTACTTC. Based on the CDR3 plus reference TRBV5-1 and TRBJ2-7, the full variable domain is KAGVTQTPRYLIKTRGQQVTLSCSPISGHRSVSWYQQTPGQGLQFLFEYFSETQRNKGNFPGRFSGRQFSNSRSEMNVSTLELGDSALYLCASSLAPGQVGDYEQYFGPGTRLTVT.

The chain links TRBV19 to TRBJ1-1; 9 positions agree with TRBD1. Trimming at V came to 4 bases and at J to 0 bases, leaving 6 bases not matched to a gene. From germline, CDR1 is LNHDA and CDR2 SQIVND (reference sequence). The CDR3 consists of 16 residues. The CDR3 reads CASSTSTGGMNTEAFF. The CDR3 coding sequence is TGTGCCAGTAGTACTTCGACAGGGGGAATGAACACTGAAGCTTTCTTT.

V usage is TRBV7-3 and J usage is TRBJ2-1, with 7 nucleotides matching TRBD2. This CDR3 spans 14 amino acids. V was pared by 1 base and J by 7 bases, with 4 bases of the junction left unmatched. In germline, CDR1 is SGHTA, CDR2 FQGTGA. Written as DNA, the CDR3 is TGTGCCAGCAGCTTAAGCGGGAGTAGAAATGAGCAGTTCTTC. This translates into CASSLSGSRNEQFF.

The chain couples TRBV5-6 to TRBJ2-7, with 9 bases that match TRBD1. There are 15 residues in the CDR3. Looked up from germline, CDR1 is SGHDT and CDR2 is YYEEEE. J was trimmed by 6 bases and V by 0 bases; bases with no gene match: 7. The CDR3 reads CASSLVGTGYSEQYF. The CDR3 DNA reads as TGTGCCAGCAGCTTGGTGGGGACAGGGTACAGCGAGCAGTACTTC. Using reference TRBV5-6 and TRBJ2-7 for the parts outside the CDR3, the full variable domain is DAGVTQSPTHLIKTRGQQVTLRCSPKSGHDTVSWYQQALGQGPQFIFQYYEEEERQRGNFPDRFSGHQFPNYSSELNVNALLLGDSALYLCASSLVGTGYSEQYFGPGTRLTVT.

V gene TRBV2 combines with J gene TRBJ2-1, with TRBD1 as a possible D gene (6 bases). CDR1 is SNHLY and CDR2 is FYNNEI in the germline V gene. The germline V and J ends were trimmed by 1 base and 3 bases, with 10 bases remaining between them. The CDR3 has 15 amino acids. CDR3 bases: TGTGCCAGCAGTGAAGAGGTAGGGGGCTACAATGAGCAGTTCTTC. It encodes CASSEEVGGYNEQFF.

This sequence joins TRBV7-8 and TRBJ2-5; weak D call: TRBD2 (6 bases). Between the trimmed V and J ends, which lost 8 bases and 4 bases, there was a span of 8 bases. CDR1 is SGHVS and CDR2 is FQNEAQ in the germline V gene. This CDR3 has 11 residues. DNA of the CDR3: TGTGCCAGCCAGGAGGGAGAGACCCAGTACTTC. This gives the protein CASQEGETQYF.

The genes are TRBV7-2 and TRBJ2-3; possible D gene TRBD1, 6 bases. CDR1 and CDR2 from the germline V gene are SGHTA and FQGNSA. The CDR3 sequence is 13 residues long. Between the trimmed V and J ends, which lost 5 bases and 2 bases, there was a span of 8 bases. This CDR3 is CASSRDNTDTQYF. The CDR3 coding sequence is TGTGCCAGCAGCCGGGACAACACAGATACGCAGTATTTT.

V and J are TRBV11-2 and TRBJ1-1; D remains unclear. V was shortened by 7 bases and J by 2 bases, with 14 bases between the two germline ends. The CDR3 has 14 amino acids. CDR1 is SGHAT and CDR2 is FQNNGV in the germline V gene. The CDR3: CASTQNGGNTEAFF. In DNA form, the CDR3 reads TGTGCCAGCACTCAAAATGGAGGAAACACTGAAGCTTTCTTT.

The gene calls are TRBV18 and TRBJ2-1; 16 positions match TRBD2. With V trimmed by 1 base and J by 5 bases, 8 bases remained unmatched. Germline CDR1 KGHSH, CDR2 LQKENI. The CDR3 extends over 19 amino acids. This CDR3 reads CASSPRGTSGRALDNEQFF. CDR3 nucleotide sequence: TGTGCCAGCTCACCACGCGGGACTAGCGGGAGGGCCCTGGACAATGAGCAGTTCTTC.

CDR3 sequence (DNA): TGCGCCAGCAGTCCGGACGGACAGGGTAAGGGTTATCAGCCCCAGCATTTT. This gives the protein CASSPDGQGKGYQPQHF. The chain uses TRBV4-3 and TRBJ1-5; TRBD1 aligns across 8 bases. CDR1 and CDR2 from the germline V gene are LGHNA and YSLEER. V was pared by 6 bases and J by 5 bases, with 15 bases of the junction left unmatched. This CDR3 spans 17 amino acids.

This clone was detected a few times. An end of the junction differs from the germline gene, which may be a read error. The rearrangement uses TRBV7-7 and TRBJ2-5, with 15 bases matching TRBD2. Per the germline V gene, CDR1 is SSHAT and CDR2 is FNYEAQ (reference sequence). The CDR3 is 18 residues long. CDR3 coding DNA: TGTGCTAGCAGCTTAGTAAGGACTAGCGGGAGGGCCCGGAAGACCCAGTACTTC. Its translation is CASSLVRTSGRARKTQYF.

This chain uses TRBV18 with TRBJ2-3; 8 bases are shared with TRBD1. The germline CDR1 and CDR2 sequences are KGHSH and LQKENI. This CDR3 has 16 residues. V shed 3 bases and J 2 bases; nucleotides not matched to a gene: 7. The CDR3 loop is CASSPQAGGLTDTQYF. The CDR3 DNA follows: TGTGCCAGCTCACCCCAGGCAGGGGGCCTCACAGATACGCAGTATTTT.

The chain employs TRBV5-8 and TRBJ2-2, with 9 bases lining up with TRBD1. With V trimmed by 5 bases and J by 2 bases, 4 bases remained unmatched. The CDR3 is made up of 15 amino acids. Germline CDR1 SGHTS, CDR2 YDEGEE. DNA for the CDR3: TGTGCCAGCAGGCTAACAGGGGGCAACACCGGGGAGCTGTTTTTT. Translated: CASRLTGGNTGELFF. Full variable domain (missing parts from reference TRBV5-8 and TRBJ2-2): EAGVTQSPTHLIKTRGQQATLRCSPISGHTSVYWYQQALGLGLQFLLWYDEGEERNRGNFPPRFSGRQFPNYSSELNVNALELEDSALYLCASRLTGGNTGELFFGEGSRLTVL.

This chain connects TRBV5-1 to TRBJ1-1, with D tentatively TRBD1 (5 bases). There are 14 residues in the CDR3. With 4 bases removed from V and 5 bases from J, the gap between germline ends came to 15 bases. The germline V gene encodes CDR1 SGHRS and CDR2 YFSETQ. Here the CDR3 reads CASSGGGLSTEAFF. As DNA, the CDR3 is TGCGCCAGCAGCGGTGGGGGGTTGTCGACTGAAGCTTTCTTT.

This clone has just one count. The V and J genes are TRBV4-1 and TRBJ2-3; TRBD2 agrees at 8 bases. The ends lost 0 bases at V and 4 bases at J; junction bases unmatched: 12. This CDR3 has 18 residues. Germline assignment: CDR1 MGHRA and CDR2 YSYEKL. This CDR3 reads CASSQDLRNTGGPDTQYF. The CDR3 DNA sequence: TGCGCCAGCAGCCAAGACCTTAGGAACACGGGGGGGCCAGATACGCAGTATTTT.

The rearrangement links TRBV7-3 to TRBJ2-3; 7 positions match TRBD1. There are 15 residues in the CDR3. V trimming: 3 bases; J trimming: 3 bases; junction bases outside the gene matches: 6. Germline CDR1 is SGHTA and CDR2 is FQGTGA. The CDR3: CASSLGQTKTDTQYF. In DNA form, the CDR3 reads TGTGCCAGCAGCTTGGGACAGACCAAGACAGATACGCAGTATTTT.

This chain uses TRBV5-1 with TRBJ1-2, with 8 nucleotides matching TRBD1. Germline CDR1 reads SGHRS; CDR2 reads YFSETQ. After removal of 2 bases from V and 6 bases from J, the junction contained 9 bases not matched to a gene. CDR3 length: 15 amino acids. CDR3 amino acids: CASSFQTGTGNGYTF. DNA for the CDR3: TGCGCCAGCAGCTTTCAAACCGGGACAGGCAATGGCTACACCTTC.

This clone was counted once. The rearrangement joins TRBV28 to TRBJ1-1; 10 bases line up with TRBD1. Germline-derived CDR1 and CDR2 are MDHEN and SYDVKM. The CDR3 consists of 16 residues. The V segment lost 2 bases and the J segment 0 bases; nucleotides outside the gene matches: 3. CDR3 protein: CASSLMTGGLNTEAFF. The DNA for the CDR3 is TGTGCCAGCAGTTTAATGACAGGGGGCCTGAACACTGAAGCTTTCTTT.

This sequence joins TRBV7-3 and TRBJ1-5, with D possibly TRBD1 on 5 matching bases. The ends were cut back, 2 bases at V and 15 bases at J, with 11 bases in the middle. In germline, CDR1 is SGHTA, CDR2 FQGTGA. This CDR3 is 11 amino acids long. The DNA for the CDR3 is TGTGCCAGCAGCTTAGGGACTGTCCCGCATTTT. This sequence encodes CASSLGTVPHF.

This chain connects TRBV2 to TRBJ1-4; D remains unclear. Trimming took 7 bases from V and 0 from J, leaving 9 bases between them. The CDR3 consists of 14 residues. Germline V gene data show CDR1 as SNHLY and CDR2 as FYNNEI. The CDR3 region has the DNA TGTGCCAGCAAAGACACTTCAACTAATGAAAAACTGTTTTTT. It is translated as CASKDTSTNEKLFF.

This chain uses TRBV5-4 with TRBJ1-6, with D unclear. The CDR3 length is 14 residues. Trimming removed 5 bases at V and 10 bases at J, with 16 bases between. The V gene's germline CDR1 is SGHNT and CDR2 YYREEE (reference sequence). CDR3 sequence: CASSLARDDSPLHF. The CDR3 nucleotides are TGTGCCAGCAGTCTAGCACGAGACGACTCACCCCTCCACTTT.

The chain uses TRBV7-2 and TRBJ2-7; 9 bases are a match to TRBD2. The V gene's germline CDR1 is SGHTA and CDR2 FQGNSA. Trimming took 1 base from V and 0 from J; bases not matched to a gene: 10. The CDR3 extends over 18 amino acids. CDR3 protein: CASSLVASGVNNSYEQYF. In nucleotides, the CDR3 is TGTGCCAGCAGCTTAGTGGCTAGCGGGGTAAATAACTCCTACGAGCAGTACTTC.

The chain carries TRBV19 and TRBJ2-2, with 8 bases identical to TRBD1. V lost 3 bases and J lost 7; bases outside the gene matches: 4. CDR1 and CDR2 from the germline V gene are LNHDA and SQIVND (reference sequence). CDR3 length: 14 amino acids. The CDR3 DNA reads as TGTGCCAGTAGTATCAGGGGGCATTACGGGGAGCTGTTTTTT. Protein sequence: CASSIRGHYGELFF.

The chain links TRBV9 to TRBJ2-3, with 7 bases that match TRBD2. CDR1 is SGDLS and CDR2 is YYNGEE in the germline V gene. With 0 bases clipped from V and 6 bases from J, the junction kept 10 bases outside the gene matches. The CDR3 totals 16 residues. The CDR3 DNA is TGTGCCAGCAGCGTAGGGGCAGGGACTACAGGCGATACGCAGTATTTT. The encoded protein is CASSVGAGTTGDTQYF.

This clone was counted once. This chain connects TRBV27 to TRBJ1-2; TRBD1 matches at 7 bases. This CDR3 contains 14 residues. V shed 2 bases and J 4 bases; nucleotides not matched to a gene: 4. CDR1 MNHEY and CDR2 SMNVEV come from the germline V gene (reference sequence). CDR3: CASSLGTGVYGYTF. DNA of the CDR3: TGTGCCAGCAGTTTAGGAACAGGGGTCTATGGCTACACCTTC.